The 7 T cell receptor beta chains presented below share a single source sample, sequenced in a study of shared T cell receptors in the human thymus. Sequencing used immunoSEQ multiplex PCR; TCRdb keeps in-frame clones, though not all of them. The table records about 380,000 clones, about 95% of them present only once. The sample consisted of thymocytes. These receptors were collected from a human donor.

The rearrangement links TRBV19 to TRBJ2-2; D might be TRBD2 (5 bases). Germline V gene data show CDR1 as LNHDA and CDR2 as SQIVND (reference sequence). The CDR3 runs 16 residues. V dropped 3 bases and J dropped 6 bases, with 17 bases sitting between them. The CDR3 coding sequence is TGTGCCAGTAGTATGGAGCTAGCCGCTTCCCCCGGGGAGCTGTTTTTT. The encoded protein is CASSMELAASPGELFF.

The genes are TRBV15 and TRBJ2-1; 14 nucleotides agree with TRBD2. In germline, CDR1 is LNHNV, CDR2 YYDKDF (reference sequence). The V and J ends lost 1 base and 7 bases, in that order; junction bases with no gene match: 3. The CDR3 is 16 residues long. The CDR3 is CATSRATSGRDNEQFF. The CDR3 DNA follows: TGTGCCACCAGCAGAGCGACTAGCGGGAGGGATAATGAGCAGTTCTTC. Full variable domain (missing parts from reference TRBV15 and TRBJ2-1): DAMVIQNPRYQVTQFGKPVTLSCSQTLNHNVMYWYQQKSSQAPKLLFHYYDKDFNNEADTPDNFQSRRPNTSFCFLDIRSPGLGDTAMYLCATSRATSGRDNEQFFGPGTRLTVL.

The J gene is TRBJ1-1, the V gene TRBV10-2; the D gene is possibly TRBD1 (5 bases). CDR3 length: 15 residues. The V gene lost 4 bases and the J gene lost 4 bases, with 16 bases spanning the gap. Germline V gene data show CDR1 as WSHSY and CDR2 as SAAADI. The CDR3 here is CASSALRVLATEAFF. CDR3 in DNA: TGCGCCAGCAGTGCCCTCAGGGTACTCGCCACTGAAGCTTTCTTT.

The chain carries TRBV7-4 and TRBJ1-4; no definite D call. Trimming removed 7 bases at V and 6 bases at J, with 9 bases between. Germline V CDR1 and CDR2: SGHVT, SQSDAQ. The CDR3 totals 12 residues. Written as DNA, the CDR3 is TGTGCCAGCATACGTGCTGATGAAAAACTGTTTTTT. Its translation: CASIRADEKLFF.

This clone came up once. The rearrangement uses TRBV15 and TRBJ2-5; 7 bases line up with TRBD1. The germline gives CDR1 LNHNV, CDR2 YYDKDF (reference sequence). The CDR3 has 17 amino acids. Trimming removed 0 bases from V and 2 bases from J; junction bases left unmatched: 9. The CDR3 spells CATSRDPTGTDQETQYF. In DNA, the CDR3 is TGTGCCACCAGCAGAGACCCTACAGGGACAGATCAAGAGACCCAGTACTTC.

The chain uses TRBV2 and TRBJ2-5; D uncertain. Germline lookup yields CDR1 SNHLY and CDR2 FYNNEI. CDR3 length: 16 residues. Trimming removed 7 bases at V and 5 bases at J, with 23 bases between. The CDR3 nucleotides are TGTGCCAGCACCCAAATACCCGGGCGGCTAGATGAGACCCAGTACTTC. It is translated as CASTQIPGRLDETQYF.

The gene calls are TRBV7-2 and TRBJ2-7; 9 bases are shared with TRBD2. The length of the CDR3 is 19 residues. The germline V gene has CDR1 SGHTA and CDR2 FQGNSA. V lost 1 base, J lost 1 base, and 14 bases stayed unmatched. The CDR3 is CASSLDPGASGILSYEQYF. CDR3 in DNA: TGTGCCAGCAGCTTAGATCCCGGAGCTAGCGGGATTTTATCCTACGAGCAGTACTTC.